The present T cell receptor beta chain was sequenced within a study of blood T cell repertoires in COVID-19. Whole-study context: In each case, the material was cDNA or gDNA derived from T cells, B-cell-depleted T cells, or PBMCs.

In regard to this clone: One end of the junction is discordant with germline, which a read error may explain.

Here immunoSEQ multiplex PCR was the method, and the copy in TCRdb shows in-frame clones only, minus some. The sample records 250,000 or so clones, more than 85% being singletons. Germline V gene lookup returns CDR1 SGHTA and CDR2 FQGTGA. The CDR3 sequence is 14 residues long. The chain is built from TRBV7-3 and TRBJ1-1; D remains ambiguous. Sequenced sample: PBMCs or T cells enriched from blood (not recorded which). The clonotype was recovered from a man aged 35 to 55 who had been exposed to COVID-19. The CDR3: CASSVGLPNAEAFF. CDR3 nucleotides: TGTGCCAGCAGCGTCGGTCTCCCGAACGCTGAAGCTTTCTTT.